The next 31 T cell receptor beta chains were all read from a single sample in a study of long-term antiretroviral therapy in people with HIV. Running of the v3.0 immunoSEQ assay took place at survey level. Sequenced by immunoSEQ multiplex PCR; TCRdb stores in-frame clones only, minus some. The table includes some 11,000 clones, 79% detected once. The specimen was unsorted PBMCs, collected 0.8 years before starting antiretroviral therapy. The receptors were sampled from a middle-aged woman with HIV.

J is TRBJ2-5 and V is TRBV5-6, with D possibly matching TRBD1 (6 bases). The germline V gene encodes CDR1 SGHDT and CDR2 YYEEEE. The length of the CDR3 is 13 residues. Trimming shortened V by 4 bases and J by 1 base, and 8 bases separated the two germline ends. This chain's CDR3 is CASSPDSQETQYF. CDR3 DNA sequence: TGTGCCAGCAGCCCGGACAGCCAAGAGACCCAGTACTTC.

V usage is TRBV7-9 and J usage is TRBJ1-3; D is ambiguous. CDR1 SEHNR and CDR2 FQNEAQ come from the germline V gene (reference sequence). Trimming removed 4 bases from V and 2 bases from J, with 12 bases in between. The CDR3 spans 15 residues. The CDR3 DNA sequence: TGTGCCAGCAGCTCCCGAGATCCTCCTGGAAACACCATATATTTT. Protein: CASSSRDPPGNTIYF.

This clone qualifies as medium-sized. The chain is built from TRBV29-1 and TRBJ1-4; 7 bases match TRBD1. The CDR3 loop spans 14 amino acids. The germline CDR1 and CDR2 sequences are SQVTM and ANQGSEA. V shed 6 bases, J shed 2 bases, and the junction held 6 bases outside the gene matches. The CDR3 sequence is CSVGAQGTNEKLFF. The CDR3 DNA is TGCAGCGTGGGGGCACAGGGGACTAATGAAAAACTGTTTTTT.

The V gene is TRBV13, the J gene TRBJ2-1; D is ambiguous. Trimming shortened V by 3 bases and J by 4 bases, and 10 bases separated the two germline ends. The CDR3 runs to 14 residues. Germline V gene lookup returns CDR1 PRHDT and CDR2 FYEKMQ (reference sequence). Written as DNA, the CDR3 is TGTGCCAGCAGCTTCCGGACCGAGTACAATGAGCAGTTCTTC. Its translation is CASSFRTEYNEQFF.

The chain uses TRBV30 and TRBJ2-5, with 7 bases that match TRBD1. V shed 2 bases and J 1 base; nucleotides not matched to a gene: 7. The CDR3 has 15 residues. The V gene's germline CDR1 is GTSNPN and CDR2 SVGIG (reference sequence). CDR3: CAWSRDRDLQETQYF. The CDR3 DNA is TGTGCCTGGAGTCGTGACAGGGACCTCCAAGAGACCCAGTACTTC.

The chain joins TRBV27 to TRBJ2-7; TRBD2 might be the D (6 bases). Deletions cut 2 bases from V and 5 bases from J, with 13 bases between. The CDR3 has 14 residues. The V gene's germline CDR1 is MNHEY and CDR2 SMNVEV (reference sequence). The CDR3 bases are TGTGCCAGCAGTTTAGGGGGACTCACAAACGAGCAGTACTTC. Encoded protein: CASSLGGLTNEQYF.

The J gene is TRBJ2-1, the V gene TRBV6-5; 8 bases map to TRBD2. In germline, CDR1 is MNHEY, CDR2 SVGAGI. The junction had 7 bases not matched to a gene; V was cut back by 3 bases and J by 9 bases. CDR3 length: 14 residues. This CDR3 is CASSYGTRGGEQFF. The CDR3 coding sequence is TGTGCCAGCAGTTATGGGACTAGGGGTGGTGAGCAGTTCTTC.

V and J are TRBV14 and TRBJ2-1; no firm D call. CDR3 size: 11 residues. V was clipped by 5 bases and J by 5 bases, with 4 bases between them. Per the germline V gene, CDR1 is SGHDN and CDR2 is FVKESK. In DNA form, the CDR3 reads TGTGCCAGCAGCGTAGACAATGAGCAGTTCTTC. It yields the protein CASSVDNEQFF.

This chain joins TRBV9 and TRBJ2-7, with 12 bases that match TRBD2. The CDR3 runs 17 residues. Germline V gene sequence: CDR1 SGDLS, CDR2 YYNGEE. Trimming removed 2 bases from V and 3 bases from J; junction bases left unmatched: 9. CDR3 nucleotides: TGTGCCAGCAGCGTGGGACTAGCGGGTTCGTTGGGCTACGAGCAGTACTTC. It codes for CASSVGLAGSLGYEQYF.

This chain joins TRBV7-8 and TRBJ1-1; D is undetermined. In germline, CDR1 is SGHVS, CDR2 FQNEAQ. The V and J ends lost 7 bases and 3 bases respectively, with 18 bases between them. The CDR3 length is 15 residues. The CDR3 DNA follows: TGTGCCAGCACCCCCTCGGGAGGGAAGGACACTGAAGCTTTCTTT. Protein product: CASTPSGGKDTEAFF.

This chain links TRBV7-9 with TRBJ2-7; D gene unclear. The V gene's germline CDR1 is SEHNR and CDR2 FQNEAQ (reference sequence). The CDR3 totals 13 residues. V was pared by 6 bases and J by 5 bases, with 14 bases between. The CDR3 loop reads CASRVSASDEQYF. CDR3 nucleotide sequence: TGTGCCAGCAGGGTGTCGGCTTCGGACGAGCAGTACTTC.

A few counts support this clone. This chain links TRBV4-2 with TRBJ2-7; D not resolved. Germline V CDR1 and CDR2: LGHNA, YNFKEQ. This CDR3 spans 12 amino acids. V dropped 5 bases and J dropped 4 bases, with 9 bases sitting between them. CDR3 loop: CASSANGYEQYF. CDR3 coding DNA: TGTGCCAGCAGCGCGAACGGATACGAGCAGTACTTC.

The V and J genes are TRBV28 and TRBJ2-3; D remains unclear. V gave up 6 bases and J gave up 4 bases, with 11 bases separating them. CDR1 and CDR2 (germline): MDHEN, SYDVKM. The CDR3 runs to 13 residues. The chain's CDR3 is CASRLDTPDTQYF. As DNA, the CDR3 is TGTGCCAGCAGGCTAGACACCCCAGATACGCAGTATTTT.

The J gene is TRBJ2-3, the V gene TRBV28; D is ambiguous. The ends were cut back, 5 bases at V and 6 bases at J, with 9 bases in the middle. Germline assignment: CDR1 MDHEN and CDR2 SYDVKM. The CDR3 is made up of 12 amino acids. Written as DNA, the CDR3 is TGTGCCAGCAGTAGAGGTTTTGATACGCAGTATTTT. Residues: CASSRGFDTQYF. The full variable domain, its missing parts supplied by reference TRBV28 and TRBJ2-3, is DVKVTQSSRYLVKRTGEKVFLECVQDMDHENMFWYRQDPGLGLRLIYFSYDVKMKEKGDIPEGYSVSREKKERFSLILESASTNQTSMYLCASSRGFDTQYFGPGTRLTVL.

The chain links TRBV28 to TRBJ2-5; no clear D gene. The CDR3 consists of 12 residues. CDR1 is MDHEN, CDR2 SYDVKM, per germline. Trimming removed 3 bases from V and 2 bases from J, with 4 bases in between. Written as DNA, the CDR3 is TGTGCCAGCAGTTTGGTACAAGAGACCCAGTACTTC. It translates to CASSLVQETQYF.

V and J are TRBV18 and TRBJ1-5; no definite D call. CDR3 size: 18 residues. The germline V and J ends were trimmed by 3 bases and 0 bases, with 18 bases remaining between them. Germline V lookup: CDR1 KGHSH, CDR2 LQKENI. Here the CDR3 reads CASSPQTPGKDSNQPQHF. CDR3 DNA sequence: TGTGCCAGCTCACCCCAGACCCCGGGGAAGGATAGCAATCAGCCCCAGCATTTT. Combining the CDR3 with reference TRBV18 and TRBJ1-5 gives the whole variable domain NAGVMQNPRHLVRRRGQEARLRCSPMKGHSHVYWYRQLPEEGLKFMVYLQKENIIDESGMPKERFSAEFPKEGPSILRIQQVVRGDSAAYFCASSPQTPGKDSNQPQHFGDGTRLSIL.

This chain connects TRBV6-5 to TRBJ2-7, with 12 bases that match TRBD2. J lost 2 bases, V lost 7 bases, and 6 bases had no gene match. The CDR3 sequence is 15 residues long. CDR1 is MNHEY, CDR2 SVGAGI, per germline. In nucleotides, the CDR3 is TGTGCCAGCAAAACATGGACTAGCGGGACCTACGAGCAGTACTTC. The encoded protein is CASKTWTSGTYEQYF.

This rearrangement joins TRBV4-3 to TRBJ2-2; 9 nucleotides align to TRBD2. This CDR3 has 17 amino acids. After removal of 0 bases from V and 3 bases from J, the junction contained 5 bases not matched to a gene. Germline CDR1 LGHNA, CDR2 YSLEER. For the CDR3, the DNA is TGCGCCAGCAGCCAAGATCTCGGACTAGCGCACACCGGGGAGCTGTTTTTT. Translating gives CASSQDLGLAHTGELFF.

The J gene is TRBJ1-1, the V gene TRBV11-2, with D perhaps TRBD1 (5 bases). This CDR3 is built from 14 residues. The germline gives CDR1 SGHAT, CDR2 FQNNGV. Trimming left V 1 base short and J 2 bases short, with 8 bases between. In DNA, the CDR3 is TGTGCCAGCAGCTTAGTCGACAGAAACACTGAAGCTTTCTTT. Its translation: CASSLVDRNTEAFF. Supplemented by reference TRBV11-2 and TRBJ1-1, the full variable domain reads EAGVAQSPRYKIIEKRQSVAFWCNPISGHATLYWYQQILGQGPKLLIQFQNNGVVDDSQLPKDRFSAERLKGVDSTLKIQPAKLEDSAVYLCASSLVDRNTEAFFGQGTRLTVV.

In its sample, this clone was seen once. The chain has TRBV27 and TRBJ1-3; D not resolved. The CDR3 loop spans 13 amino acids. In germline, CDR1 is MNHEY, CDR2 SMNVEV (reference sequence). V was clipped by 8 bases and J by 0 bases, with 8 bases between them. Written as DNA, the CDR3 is TGTGCCAGCTTCTCTCTCTCTGGAAACACCATATATTTT. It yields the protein CASFSLSGNTIYF.

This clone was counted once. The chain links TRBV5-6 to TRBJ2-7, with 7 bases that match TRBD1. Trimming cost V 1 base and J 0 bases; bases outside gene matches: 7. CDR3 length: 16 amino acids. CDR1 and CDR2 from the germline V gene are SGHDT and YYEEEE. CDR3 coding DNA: TGTGCCAGCAGCTTGATGACGGGACAGCTCTCCTACGAGCAGTACTTC. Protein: CASSLMTGQLSYEQYF.

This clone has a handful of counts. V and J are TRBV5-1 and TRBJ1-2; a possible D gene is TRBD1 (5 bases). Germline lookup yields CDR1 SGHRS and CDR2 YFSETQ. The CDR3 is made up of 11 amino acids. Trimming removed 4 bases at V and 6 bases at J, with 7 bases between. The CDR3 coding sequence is TGCGCCAGCAGCCAAGGGGATGGCTACACCTTC. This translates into CASSQGDGYTF.

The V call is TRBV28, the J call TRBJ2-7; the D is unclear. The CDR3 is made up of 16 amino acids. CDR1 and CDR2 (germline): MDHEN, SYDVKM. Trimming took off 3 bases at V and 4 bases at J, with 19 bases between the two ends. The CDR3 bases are TGTGCCAGCAGTTTGCCCCGCGCCTTATCCCATTACGAGCAGTACTTC. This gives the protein CASSLPRALSHYEQYF. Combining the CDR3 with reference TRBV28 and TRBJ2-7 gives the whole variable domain DVKVTQSSRYLVKRTGEKVFLECVQDMDHENMFWYRQDPGLGLRLIYFSYDVKMKEKGDIPEGYSVSREKKERFSLILESASTNQTSMYLCASSLPRALSHYEQYFGPGTRLTVT.

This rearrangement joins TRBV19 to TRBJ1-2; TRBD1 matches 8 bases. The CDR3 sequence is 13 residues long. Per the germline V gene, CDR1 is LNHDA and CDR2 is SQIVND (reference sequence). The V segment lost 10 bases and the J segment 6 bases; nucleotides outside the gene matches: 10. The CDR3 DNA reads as TGTGCCACATCAGGACAGGGAGAGGATGGCTACACCTTC. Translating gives CATSGQGEDGYTF. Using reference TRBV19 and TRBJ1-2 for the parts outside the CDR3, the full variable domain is DGGITQSPKYLFRKEGQNVTLSCEQNLNHDAMYWYRQDPGQGLRLIYYSQIVNDFQKGDIAEGYSVSREKKESFPLTVTSAQKNPTAFYLCATSGQGEDGYTFGSGTRLTVV.

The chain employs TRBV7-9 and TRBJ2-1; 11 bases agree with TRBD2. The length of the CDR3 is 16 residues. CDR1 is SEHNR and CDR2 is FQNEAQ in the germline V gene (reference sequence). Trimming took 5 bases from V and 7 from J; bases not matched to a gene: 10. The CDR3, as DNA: TGTGCCAGCAGCAACCAACTAGCGGGAGTAGGTAATGAGCAGTTCTTC. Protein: CASSNQLAGVGNEQFF.

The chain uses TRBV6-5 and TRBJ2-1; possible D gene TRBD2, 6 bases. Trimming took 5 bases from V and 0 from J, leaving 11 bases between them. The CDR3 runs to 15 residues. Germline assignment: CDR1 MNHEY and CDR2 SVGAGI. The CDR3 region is CASSMSGLSYNEQFF. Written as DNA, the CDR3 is TGTGCCAGCAGTATGTCGGGACTCTCCTACAATGAGCAGTTCTTC.

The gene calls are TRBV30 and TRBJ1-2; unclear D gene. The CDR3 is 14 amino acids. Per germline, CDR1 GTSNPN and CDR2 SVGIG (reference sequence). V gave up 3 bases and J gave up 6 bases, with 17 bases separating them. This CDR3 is CAWRDLTALDGYTF. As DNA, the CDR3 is TGTGCCTGGAGGGATCTTACGGCTTTAGATGGCTACACCTTC.

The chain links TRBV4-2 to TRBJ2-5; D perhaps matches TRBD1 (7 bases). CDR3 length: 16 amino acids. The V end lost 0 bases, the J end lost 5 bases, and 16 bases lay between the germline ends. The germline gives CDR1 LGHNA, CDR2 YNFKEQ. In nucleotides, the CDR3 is TGTGCCAGCAGCCAAGATAGGGGCAGGGGGGAGGAGACCCAGTACTTC. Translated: CASSQDRGRGEETQYF.

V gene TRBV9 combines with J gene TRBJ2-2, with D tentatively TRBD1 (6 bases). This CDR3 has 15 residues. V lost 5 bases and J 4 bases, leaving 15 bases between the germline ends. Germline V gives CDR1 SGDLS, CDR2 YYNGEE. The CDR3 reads CASSPLRTVTGELFF. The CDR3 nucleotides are TGTGCCAGCAGTCCCCTCAGGACAGTCACCGGGGAGCTGTTTTTT.

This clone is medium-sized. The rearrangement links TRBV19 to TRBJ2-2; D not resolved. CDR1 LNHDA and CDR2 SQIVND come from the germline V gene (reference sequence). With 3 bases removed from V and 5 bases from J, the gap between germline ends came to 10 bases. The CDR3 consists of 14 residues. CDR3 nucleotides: TGTGCCAGTAGTATTTGGGCGGAGACCGGGGAGCTGTTTTTT. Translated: CASSIWAETGELFF. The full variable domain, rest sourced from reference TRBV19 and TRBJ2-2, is DGGITQSPKYLFRKEGQNVTLSCEQNLNHDAMYWYRQDPGQGLRLIYYSQIVNDFQKGDIAEGYSVSREKKESFPLTVTSAQKNPTAFYLCASSIWAETGELFFGEGSRLTVL.

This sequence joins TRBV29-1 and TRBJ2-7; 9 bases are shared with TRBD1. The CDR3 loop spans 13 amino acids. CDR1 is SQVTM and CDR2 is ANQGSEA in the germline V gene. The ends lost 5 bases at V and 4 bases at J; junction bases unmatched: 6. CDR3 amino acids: CSVIWTGVYEQYF. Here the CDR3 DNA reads TGCAGCGTTATCTGGACAGGGGTGTACGAGCAGTACTTC.